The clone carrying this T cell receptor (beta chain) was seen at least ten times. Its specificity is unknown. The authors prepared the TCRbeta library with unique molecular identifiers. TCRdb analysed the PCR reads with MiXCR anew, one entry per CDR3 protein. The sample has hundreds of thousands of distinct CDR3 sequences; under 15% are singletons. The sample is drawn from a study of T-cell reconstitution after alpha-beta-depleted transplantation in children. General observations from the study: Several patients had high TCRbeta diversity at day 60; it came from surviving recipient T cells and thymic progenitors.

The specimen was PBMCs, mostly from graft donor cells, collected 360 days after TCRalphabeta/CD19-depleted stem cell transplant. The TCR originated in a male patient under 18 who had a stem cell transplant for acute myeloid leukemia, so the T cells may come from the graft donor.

CDR3 DNA: TGCAGCGTTGAAGATCGGCCAGGGCCAACTACTAACTATGGCTACACCTTC. Translation: CSVEDRPGPTTNYGYTF. The chain combines TRBV29-1 with TRBJ1-2, with D possibly matching TRBD1 (5 bases). Germline V gene sequence: CDR1 SQVTM, CDR2 ANQGSEA. This CDR3 comprises 17 residues. Trimming took 0 bases from V and 0 from J, leaving 17 bases between them.